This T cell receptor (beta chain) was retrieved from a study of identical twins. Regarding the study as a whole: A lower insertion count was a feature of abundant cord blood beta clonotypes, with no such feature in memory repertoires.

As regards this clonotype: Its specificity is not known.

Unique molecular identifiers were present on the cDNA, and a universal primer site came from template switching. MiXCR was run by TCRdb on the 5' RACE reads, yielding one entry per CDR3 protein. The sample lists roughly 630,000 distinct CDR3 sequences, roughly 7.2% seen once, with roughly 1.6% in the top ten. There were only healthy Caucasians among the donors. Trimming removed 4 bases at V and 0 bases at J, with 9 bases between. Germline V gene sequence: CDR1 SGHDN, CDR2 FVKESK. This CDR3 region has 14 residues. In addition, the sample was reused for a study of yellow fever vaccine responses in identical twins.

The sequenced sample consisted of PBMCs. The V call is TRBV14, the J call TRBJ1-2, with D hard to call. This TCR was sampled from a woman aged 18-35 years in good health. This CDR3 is CASSPQTANYGYTF. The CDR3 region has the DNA TGTGCCAGCAGCCCCCAGACGGCTAACTATGGCTACACCTTC.